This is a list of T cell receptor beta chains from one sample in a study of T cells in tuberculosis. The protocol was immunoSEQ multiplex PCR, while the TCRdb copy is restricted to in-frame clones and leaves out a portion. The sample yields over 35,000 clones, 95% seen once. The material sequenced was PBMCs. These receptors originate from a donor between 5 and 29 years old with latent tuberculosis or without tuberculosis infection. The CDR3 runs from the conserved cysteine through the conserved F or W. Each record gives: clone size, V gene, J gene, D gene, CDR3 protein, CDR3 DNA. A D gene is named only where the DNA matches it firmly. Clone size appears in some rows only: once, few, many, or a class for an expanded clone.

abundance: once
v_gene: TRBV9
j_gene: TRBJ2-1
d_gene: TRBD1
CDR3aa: CASSVDNRGRRNEQFF
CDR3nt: TGTGCCAGCAGCGTAGATAACAGGGGGCGCAGAAATGAGCAGTTCTTC

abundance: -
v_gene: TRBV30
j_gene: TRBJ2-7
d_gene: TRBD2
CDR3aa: CAWSGLAIPSYEQYF
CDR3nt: TGTGCCTGGAGTGGACTAGCGATACCTTCCTACGAGCAGTACTTC

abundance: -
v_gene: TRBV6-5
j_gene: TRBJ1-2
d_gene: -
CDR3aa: CASSAAGRGGYTF
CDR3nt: TGTGCCAGCAGCGCTGCGGGGCGTGGTGGCTACACCTTC

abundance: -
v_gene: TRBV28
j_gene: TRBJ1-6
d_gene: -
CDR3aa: CASRTGYSPLHF
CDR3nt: TGTGCCAGTCGCACAGGGTATTCACCCCTCCACTTT

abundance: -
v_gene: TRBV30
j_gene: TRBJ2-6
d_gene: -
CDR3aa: CAWTALGGAGAGANVLTF
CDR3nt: TGTGCCTGGACCGCTCTGGGGGGGGCCGGGGCTGGGGCCAACGTCCTGACTTTC

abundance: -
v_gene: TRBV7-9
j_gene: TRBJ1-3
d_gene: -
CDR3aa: CASSLSGVGNTIYF
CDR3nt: TGTGCCAGCAGCTTGTCAGGGGTTGGAAACACCATATATTTT

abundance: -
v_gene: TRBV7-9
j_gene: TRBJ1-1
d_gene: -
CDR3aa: CASSLREHTEAFF
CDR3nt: TGTGCCAGCAGCCTCAGGGAACACACTGAAGCTTTCTTT

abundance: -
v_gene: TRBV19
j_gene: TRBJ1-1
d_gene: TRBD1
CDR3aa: CASSRTGRNTEAFF
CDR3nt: TGTGCCAGTAGTCGGACAGGGCGGAACACTGAAGCTTTCTTT

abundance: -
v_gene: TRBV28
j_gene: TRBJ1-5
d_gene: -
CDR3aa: CASSFSGNNQPQHF
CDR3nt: TGTGCCAGCAGTTTTTCGGGAAACAATCAGCCCCAGCATTTT

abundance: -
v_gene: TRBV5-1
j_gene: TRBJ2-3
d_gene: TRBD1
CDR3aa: CASSTRDRGSTDTQYF
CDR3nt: TGCGCCAGCAGCACCCGGGACAGGGGGTCCACAGATACGCAGTATTTT

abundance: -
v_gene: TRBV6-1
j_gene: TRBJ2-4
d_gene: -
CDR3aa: CASSVTGLAKNIQYF
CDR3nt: TGTGCCAGCAGTGTTACAGGGTTGGCCAAAAACATTCAGTACTTC

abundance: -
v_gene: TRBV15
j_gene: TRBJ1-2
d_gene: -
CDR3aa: CATSRDVTGSYGYTF
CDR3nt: TGTGCCACCAGCAGAGATGTTACAGGGAGTTATGGCTACACCTTC

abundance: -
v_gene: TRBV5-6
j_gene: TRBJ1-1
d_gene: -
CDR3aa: CASSLEVGVNTEAFF
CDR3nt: TGTGCCAGCAGCTTGGAGGTAGGAGTGAACACTGAAGCTTTCTTT

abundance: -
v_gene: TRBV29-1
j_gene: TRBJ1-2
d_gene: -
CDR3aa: CSVAGPVGGDYGYTF
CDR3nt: TGCAGCGTTGCCGGACCGGTGGGAGGGGACTATGGCTACACCTTC

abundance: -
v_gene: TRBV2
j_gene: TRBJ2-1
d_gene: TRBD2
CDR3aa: CASSESSGGNEQFF
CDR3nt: TGTGCCAGCAGTGAGTCCAGCGGGGGAAATGAGCAGTTCTTC

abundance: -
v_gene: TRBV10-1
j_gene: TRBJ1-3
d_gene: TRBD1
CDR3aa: CASSPGQGGNTIYF
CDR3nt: TGCGCCAGCAGCCCGGGACAGGGAGGAAACACCATATATTTT

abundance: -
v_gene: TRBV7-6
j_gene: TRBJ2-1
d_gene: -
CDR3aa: CASSSPSGADPYNEQFF
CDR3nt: TGTGCCAGCAGCTCACCCTCAGGAGCGGACCCTTACAATGAGCAGTTCTTC

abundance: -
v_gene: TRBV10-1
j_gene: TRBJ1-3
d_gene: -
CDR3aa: CASSDSLDLGNTIYF
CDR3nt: TGCGCCAGCAGTGATTCCCTAGACCTTGGAAACACCATATATTTT

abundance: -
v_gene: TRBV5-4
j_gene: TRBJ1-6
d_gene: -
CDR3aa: CASSLVEGGDSPLHF
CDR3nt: TGTGCCAGCAGCTTGGTAGAGGGAGGAGATTCACCCCTCCACTTT

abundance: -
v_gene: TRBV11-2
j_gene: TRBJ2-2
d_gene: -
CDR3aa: CASSLPLTAGELFF
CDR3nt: TGTGCCAGCAGCTTACCCCTTACGGCCGGGGAGCTGTTTTTT

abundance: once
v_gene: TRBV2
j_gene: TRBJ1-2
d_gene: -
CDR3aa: CASWTPTEGYTF
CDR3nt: TGTGCCAGCTGGACACCGACGGAGGGCTACACCTTC

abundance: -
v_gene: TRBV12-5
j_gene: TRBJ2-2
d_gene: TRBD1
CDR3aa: CASGFRGQGLTGELFF
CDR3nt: TGTGCTAGTGGTTTTCGTGGACAGGGATTAACCGGGGAGCTGTTTTTT

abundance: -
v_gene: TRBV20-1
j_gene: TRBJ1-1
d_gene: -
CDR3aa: CSVAGTEAFF
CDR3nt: TGCAGTGTAGCCGGCACTGAAGCTTTCTTT

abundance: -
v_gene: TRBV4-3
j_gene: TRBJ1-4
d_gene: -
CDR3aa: CASSPLTGPYEKLFF
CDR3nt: TGCGCCAGCAGCCCCTTGACAGGACCCTACGAAAAACTGTTTTTT

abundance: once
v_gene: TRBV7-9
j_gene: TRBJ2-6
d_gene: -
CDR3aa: CATFQGTFFSSGANVLTF
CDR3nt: TGTGCCACCTTTCAGGGAACCTTTTTCAGCTCTGGGGCCAACGTCCTGACTTTC

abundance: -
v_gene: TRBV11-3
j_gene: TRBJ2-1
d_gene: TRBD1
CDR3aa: CASSSSGTAHGQFF
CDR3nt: TGTGCCAGCAGCTCCTCCGGGACAGCGCACGGGCAGTTCTTC

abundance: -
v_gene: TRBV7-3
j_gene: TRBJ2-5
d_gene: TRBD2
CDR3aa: CASSISGGVQETQYF
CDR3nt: TGTGCCAGCAGCATTAGCGGGGGGGTCCAAGAGACCCAGTACTTC

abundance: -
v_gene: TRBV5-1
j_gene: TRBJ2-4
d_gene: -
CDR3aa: CASSLAGESKDIQYF
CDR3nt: TGCGCCAGCAGCTTGGCTGGGGAGTCAAAGGACATTCAGTACTTC

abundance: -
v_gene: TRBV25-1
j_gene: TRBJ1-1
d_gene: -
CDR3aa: CASSGSDTGNTEAFF
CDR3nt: TGTGCCAGCAGTGGATCAGACACCGGAAACACTGAAGCTTTCTTT

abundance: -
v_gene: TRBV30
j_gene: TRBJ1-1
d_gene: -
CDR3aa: CAWQGGTEAFF
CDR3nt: TGTGCCTGGCAGGGAGGCACTGAAGCTTTCTTT

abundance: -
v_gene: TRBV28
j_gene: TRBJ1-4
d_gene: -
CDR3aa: CASSLTGINEKLFF
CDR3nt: TGTGCCAGCAGTCTAACAGGGATAAATGAAAAACTGTTTTTT

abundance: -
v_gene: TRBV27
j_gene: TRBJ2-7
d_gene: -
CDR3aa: CASSLGASPIYEQYF
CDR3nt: TGTGCCAGCAGTTTAGGGGCCTCCCCTATCTACGAGCAGTACTTC

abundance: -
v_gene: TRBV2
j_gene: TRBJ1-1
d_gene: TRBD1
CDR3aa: CASSSQGARIGTEAFF
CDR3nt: TGTGCCAGCAGTTCACAGGGGGCTAGAATAGGAACTGAAGCTTTCTTT

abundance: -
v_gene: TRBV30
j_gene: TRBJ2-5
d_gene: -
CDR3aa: CAWSGGNQETQYF
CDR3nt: TGTGCCTGGAGTGGCGGGAACCAAGAGACCCAGTACTTC

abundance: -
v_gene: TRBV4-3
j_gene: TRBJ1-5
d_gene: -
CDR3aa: CASSQDIRSNQPQHF
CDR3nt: TGCGCCAGCAGCCAAGATATACGGAGCAATCAGCCCCAGCATTTT

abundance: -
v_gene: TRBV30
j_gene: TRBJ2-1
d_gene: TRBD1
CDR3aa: CAWRSRGRDLYNEQFF
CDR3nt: TGTGCCTGGAGGAGTAGGGGGCGCGACCTCTACAATGAGCAGTTCTTC

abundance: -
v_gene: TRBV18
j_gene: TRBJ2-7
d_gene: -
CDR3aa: CASSPFLADGSYEQYF
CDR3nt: TGTGCCAGCTCACCATTTTTGGCAGATGGCTCCTACGAGCAGTACTTC

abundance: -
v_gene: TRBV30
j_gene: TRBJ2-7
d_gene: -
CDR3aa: CAWRPRGAYEQYF
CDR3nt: TGTGCCTGGAGGCCCCGGGGTGCCTACGAGCAGTACTTC

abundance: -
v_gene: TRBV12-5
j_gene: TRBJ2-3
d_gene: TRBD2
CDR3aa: CASGLGTSGVTDTQYF
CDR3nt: TGTGCTAGTGGTCTCGGGACTAGCGGGGTTACAGATACGCAGTATTTT

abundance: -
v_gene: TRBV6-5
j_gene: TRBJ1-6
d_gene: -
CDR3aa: CASSPITPYNSPLHF
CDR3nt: TGTGCCAGCAGCCCTATTACCCCTTATAATTCACCCCTCCACTTT

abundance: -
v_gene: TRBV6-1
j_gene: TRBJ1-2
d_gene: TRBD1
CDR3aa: CASSLTGTSGGYTF
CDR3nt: TGTGCCAGCAGTTTGACAGGGACTTCGGGTGGCTACACCTTC

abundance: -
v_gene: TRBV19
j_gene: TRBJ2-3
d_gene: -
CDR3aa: CASSTRLADTQYF
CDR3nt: TGTGCCAGTAGTACCCGGTTGGCAGATACGCAGTATTTT

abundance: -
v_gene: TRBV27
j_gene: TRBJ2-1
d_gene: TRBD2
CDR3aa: CASSSGTSGFNEQFF
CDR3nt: TGTGCCAGCAGTTCCGGGACTAGCGGTTTCAATGAGCAGTTCTTC

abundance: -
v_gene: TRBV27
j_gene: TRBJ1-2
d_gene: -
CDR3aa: CASSPPQAGRYGYTF
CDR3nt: TGTGCCAGCAGCCCCCCGCAGGCCGGCCGCTATGGCTACACCTTC

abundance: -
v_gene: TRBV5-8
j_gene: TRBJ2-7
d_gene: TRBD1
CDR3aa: CASSLGGQGFYEQYF
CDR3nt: TGTGCCAGCAGCTTGGGGGGACAGGGGTTCTACGAGCAGTACTTC

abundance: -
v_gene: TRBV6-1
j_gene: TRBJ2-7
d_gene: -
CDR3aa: CASSEALRTPPDEQYF
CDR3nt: TGTGCCAGCAGTGAAGCTCTCCGGACTCCCCCCGACGAGCAGTACTTC

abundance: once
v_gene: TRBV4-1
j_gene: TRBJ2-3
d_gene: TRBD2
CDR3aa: CASSQEDFPGLAGRNVDTQYF
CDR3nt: TGCGCCAGCAGCCAAGAAGATTTTCCGGGACTAGCGGGGCGGAACGTAGATACGCAGTATTTT

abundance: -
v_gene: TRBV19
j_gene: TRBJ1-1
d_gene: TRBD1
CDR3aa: CASSQGQGEAFF
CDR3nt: TGTGCCAGTAGTCAGGGACAGGGAGAAGCTTTCTTT

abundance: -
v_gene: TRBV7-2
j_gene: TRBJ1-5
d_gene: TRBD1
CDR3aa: CASTQDRAYQPQHF
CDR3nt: TGTGCCAGCACCCAGGACAGGGCCTATCAGCCCCAGCATTTT

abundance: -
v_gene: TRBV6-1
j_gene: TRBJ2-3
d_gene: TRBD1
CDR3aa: CASSEVRGYGTDTQYF
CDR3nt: TGTGCCAGCAGTGAAGTCAGGGGGTACGGCACAGATACGCAGTATTTT

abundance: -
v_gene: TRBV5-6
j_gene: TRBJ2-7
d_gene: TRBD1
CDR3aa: CASSLPGQGRGYEQYF
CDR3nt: TGTGCCAGCAGCTTACCGGGACAGGGCAGGGGCTACGAGCAGTACTTC